What follows are 21 T cell receptor beta chains derived from one specimen sequenced in a study of cytotoxic CD8 clonotypes in ibrutinib-treated CLL. The protocol was immunoSEQ multiplex PCR, while the TCRdb copy is restricted to in-frame clones and leaves out a portion. This table has roughly 51,000 clones, approximately 53% appearing once. The material was PBMCs, obtained after 12 months of ibrutinib treatment. Receptor source: a human donor with chronic lymphocytic leukemia.

The chain combines TRBV2 with TRBJ2-7; tentative D call: TRBD2 (5 bases). The CDR3 totals 14 residues. The germline V gene has CDR1 SNHLY and CDR2 FYNNEI. The V end lost 8 bases, the J end lost 6 bases, and 20 bases lay between the germline ends. The CDR3 protein is CASASSTVLGEQYF. The CDR3 coding sequence is TGTGCCAGCGCTAGCTCGACCGTTCTGGGCGAGCAGTACTTC.

The chain recombines TRBV30 with TRBJ1-2, with D possibly matching TRBD1 (6 bases). V was trimmed by 0 bases and J by 2 bases, leaving 10 bases between them. This CDR3 is 14 amino acids long. Germline-derived CDR1 and CDR2 are GTSNPN and SVGIG (reference sequence). For the CDR3, the DNA is TGTGCCTGGAGTGTACAGGGCCTCAACTATGGCTACACCTTC. It encodes CAWSVQGLNYGYTF.

The gene calls are TRBV5-6 and TRBJ1-3; possible D gene TRBD1, 5 bases. Germline V gene sequence: CDR1 SGHDT, CDR2 YYEEEE. V was pared by 3 bases and J by 7 bases, with 11 bases between. This CDR3 is 13 amino acids long. This CDR3 is CASSSTVRNTIYF. In nucleotides, the CDR3 is TGTGCCAGCAGCTCGACAGTGCGGAACACCATATATTTT.

This clone occurred many times. The chain links TRBV2 to TRBJ2-7; D is undetermined. V dropped 4 bases and J dropped 0 bases, with 13 bases sitting between them. The CDR3 is 15 amino acids. Per the germline V gene, CDR1 is SNHLY and CDR2 is FYNNEI. This CDR3 reads CASSGIQVLSYEQYF. CDR3 nucleotides: TGTGCCAGCAGTGGCATACAAGTTCTCTCCTACGAGCAGTACTTC.

CDR3 sequence (DNA): TGTGCCAGCAGTTACGGGGGGCATCAGCCCCAGCATTTT. Its protein product is CASSYGGHQPQHF. This sequence joins TRBV6-6 and TRBJ1-5; weak D call: TRBD1 (6 bases). Trimming removed 2 bases at V and 5 bases at J, with 7 bases between. This CDR3 has 13 residues. Germline lookup yields CDR1 MNHNY and CDR2 SVGAGI (reference sequence).

This chain connects TRBV2 to TRBJ2-4; no clear D gene. The germline gives CDR1 SNHLY, CDR2 FYNNEI. The V end lost 0 bases, the J end lost 2 bases, and 5 bases lay between the germline ends. The CDR3 extends over 14 amino acids. The CDR3 nucleotides read TGTGCCAGCAGTGAAGCGACTTCCAAAAACATTCAGTACTTC. Translated, it gives CASSEATSKNIQYF.

This chain connects TRBV11-3 to TRBJ2-5; 10 nucleotides align to TRBD2. The germline CDR1 and CDR2 sequences are SGHNT and YENEEA. The CDR3 totals 16 residues. V was clipped by 3 bases and J by 4 bases; unmatched bases: 8. The CDR3 loop is CASSLGGLAGAETQYF. For the CDR3, the DNA is TGTGCCAGCAGCTTGGGCGGTCTAGCGGGAGCAGAGACCCAGTACTTC.

The J gene is TRBJ1-2, the V gene TRBV28; D unclear. The ends were cut back, 2 bases at V and 3 bases at J, with 4 bases in the middle. CDR1 is MDHEN, CDR2 SYDVKM, per germline. This CDR3 is built from 12 residues. CDR3 protein: CASSLGDYGYTF. CDR3 bases: TGTGCCAGCAGTTTAGGTGACTATGGCTACACCTTC.

The J gene is TRBJ2-1, the V gene TRBV28; weak D call: TRBD1 (5 bases). CDR3 length equals 15 residues. From germline, CDR1 is MDHEN and CDR2 SYDVKM. Trimming took 8 bases from V and 7 from J, leaving 21 bases between them. The CDR3 protein is CASRSEDTIRNEQFF. CDR3 bases: TGTGCCAGCCGTTCCGAGGACACTATCAGGAATGAGCAGTTCTTC.

This clone was counted a single time. The rearrangement links TRBV5-1 to TRBJ1-1; maybe TRBD1 (6 bases). CDR1 and CDR2 (germline): SGHRS, YFSETQ. V was trimmed by 2 bases and J by 1 base, leaving 12 bases between them. The CDR3 has 15 residues. The CDR3 DNA reads TGCGCCAGCAGCTTTTCCCCGGGGGCGAACACTGAAGCTTTCTTT. It specifies CASSFSPGANTEAFF.

The chain recombines TRBV28 with TRBJ1-2, with a possible D match to TRBD1 (6 bases). Between the trimmed V and J ends, which lost 4 bases and 8 bases, there was a span of 14 bases. Looked up from germline, CDR1 is MDHEN and CDR2 is SYDVKM. The CDR3 is 13 amino acids. This chain's CDR3 is CASSSQDRGGYTF. DNA for the CDR3: TGTGCCAGCAGTTCCCAGGACAGAGGAGGCTACACCTTC.

This clone was seen ten or more times. The gene calls are TRBV27 and TRBJ2-4; TRBD1 agrees at 8 bases. CDR3 size: 14 residues. In germline, CDR1 is MNHEY, CDR2 SMNVEV (reference sequence). V lost 5 bases and J lost 7; bases outside the gene matches: 7. CDR3 amino acids: CASSTRGQGNIQYF. The DNA of the CDR3 is TGTGCCAGCAGTACGCGCGGACAGGGCAACATTCAGTACTTC.

As for this clone: A far larger clone is one nucleotide away, so this likely arose from a read error. The rearrangement uses TRBV28 and TRBJ2-3; D uncertain. V lost 2 bases, J lost 4 bases, and 4 bases lay in between. CDR3 size: 12 residues. Germline lookup yields CDR1 MDHEN and CDR2 SYDVKM. CDR3 amino acids: CASSLGADTQYF. CDR3 bases: TGTGCCAGCAGTTTAGGGGCAGATACGCAGTATTTT.

This clone was detected many times. The chain couples TRBV27 to TRBJ2-4, with 9 bases fitting TRBD1. V was clipped by 5 bases and J by 1 base; unmatched bases: 6. The CDR3 is 16 residues long. Per germline, CDR1 MNHEY and CDR2 SMNVEV (reference sequence). The CDR3 DNA reads as TGTGCCAGCAGTGGTTATGGGACAGGGGCCAAAAACATTCAGTACTTC. It translates to CASSGYGTGAKNIQYF.

The gene calls are TRBV10-2 and TRBJ1-3; D ambiguous. CDR1 and CDR2 (germline): WSHSY, SAAADI. Trimming took off 5 bases at V and 0 bases at J, with 5 bases between the two ends. This CDR3 is 13 amino acids long. CDR3 protein: CASSHTSGNTIYF. CDR3 nucleotide sequence: TGCGCCAGCAGTCATACCTCTGGAAACACCATATATTTT.

The J gene is TRBJ2-7, the V gene TRBV29-1; 9 nucleotides agree with TRBD1. Germline V gene sequence: CDR1 SQVTM, CDR2 ANQGSEA. Germline trimming cut 4 bases from V and 5 bases from J; bases unmatched to any gene: 9. The CDR3 contains 14 residues. The CDR3 loop is CSVVSGTGTHEQYF. The CDR3 DNA reads TGCAGCGTTGTGTCCGGGACAGGGACCCACGAGCAGTACTTC.

The rearrangement joins TRBV6-6 to TRBJ1-1, with D maybe TRBD1 (5 bases). Trimming removed 6 bases from V and 5 bases from J, with 13 bases in between. Germline V gene sequence: CDR1 MNHNY, CDR2 SVGAGI (reference sequence). CDR3 length: 13 residues. The DNA of the CDR3 is TGTGCCAGCAGATCTAGTGGGGGGACTGAAGCTTTCTTT. Protein: CASRSSGGTEAFF.

The rearrangement uses TRBV28 and TRBJ1-1, with D possibly TRBD1 on 6 matching bases. Germline lookup yields CDR1 MDHEN and CDR2 SYDVKM. This CDR3 region has 12 residues. Trimming removed 7 bases from V and 9 bases from J, with 15 bases in between. The CDR3 region is CASNQGTGKAFF. Written as DNA, the CDR3 is TGTGCCAGCAACCAGGGGACGGGGAAAGCTTTCTTT. Supplemented by reference TRBV28 and TRBJ1-1, the full variable domain reads DVKVTQSSRYLVKRTGEKVFLECVQDMDHENMFWYRQDPGLGLRLIYFSYDVKMKEKGDIPEGYSVSREKKERFSLILESASTNQTSMYLCASNQGTGKAFFGQGTRLTVV.

V is TRBV15 and J is TRBJ2-1; the match to TRBD2 covers 14 bases. Trimming took 3 bases from V and 9 from J; bases not matched to a gene: 1. The V gene's germline CDR1 is LNHNV and CDR2 YYDKDF (reference sequence). The CDR3 consists of 14 residues. DNA for the CDR3: TGTGCCACCAGCAGGGGACTAGCGGGGGTTGAGCAGTTCTTC. Translated, it gives CATSRGLAGVEQFF.

This chain connects TRBV11-1 to TRBJ2-1; 8 bases agree with TRBD1. Germline CDR1 is SGHAT and CDR2 is FQDESV (reference sequence). This CDR3 region has 15 residues. Losses at the gene ends were 6 bases for V and 6 bases for J; bases not matched to a gene: 10. DNA of the CDR3: TGTGCCAGCAGTCAGACAGGGGCTAAGGCCAATGAGCAGTTCTTC. This codes for CASSQTGAKANEQFF. Full variable domain (outside the CDR3, taken from reference TRBV11-1 and TRBJ2-1): EAEVAQSPRYKITEKSQAVAFWCDPISGHATLYWYRQILGQGPELLVQFQDESVVDDSQLPKDRFSAERLKGVDSTLKIQPAELGDSAMYLCASSQTGAKANEQFFGPGTRLTVL.

By sample share, this clone is medium-sized. V is TRBV5-1 and J is TRBJ2-2, with TRBD2 matching over 8 bases. The germline gives CDR1 SGHRS, CDR2 YFSETQ. Trimming at V came to 4 bases and at J to 6 bases, leaving 5 bases not matched to a gene. The CDR3 runs 14 residues. The CDR3 DNA sequence: TGCGCCAGCAGCGTAAGCGGGAGCTCCGGGGAGCTGTTTTTT. It codes for CASSVSGSSGELFF.